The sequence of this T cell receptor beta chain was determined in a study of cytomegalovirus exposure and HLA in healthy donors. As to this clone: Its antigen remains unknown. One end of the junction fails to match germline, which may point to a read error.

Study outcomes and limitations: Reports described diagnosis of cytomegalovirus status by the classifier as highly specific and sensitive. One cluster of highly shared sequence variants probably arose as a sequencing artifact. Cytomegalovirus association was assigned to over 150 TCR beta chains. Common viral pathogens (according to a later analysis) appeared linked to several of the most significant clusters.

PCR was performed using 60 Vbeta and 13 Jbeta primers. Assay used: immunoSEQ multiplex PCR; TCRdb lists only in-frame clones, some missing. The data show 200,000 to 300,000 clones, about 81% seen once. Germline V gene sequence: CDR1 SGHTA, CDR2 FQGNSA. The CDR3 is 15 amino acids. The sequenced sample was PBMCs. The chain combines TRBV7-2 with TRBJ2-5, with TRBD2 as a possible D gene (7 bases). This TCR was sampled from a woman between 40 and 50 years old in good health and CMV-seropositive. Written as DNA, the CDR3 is TGTGCCAGCAGCTTAGGATCGGGGGGCGGAGAGACTCAGTACTTC. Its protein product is CASSLGSGGGETQYF.